These T cell receptor beta chains were read from a single sample in a study of identical twins. Using its own MiXCR run on the 5' RACE reads, TCRdb lists one record per CDR3 protein. The table has some 690,000 distinct CDR3 sequences, approximately 22% seen once; the top ten hold over 4%. This sample also appeared in a second study, on T cells expressing NK-cell markers.

Material: PBMCs. The receptors stem from a woman younger than 35 in good health. The CDR3 runs from the conserved cysteine through the conserved F or W. D genes are given only for firm matches. Expanded clones are given a class, and other clones once, few, many or no size at all.

j_call: TRBJ2-1
d_call: NA
v_call: TRBV10-3
clone_size: NA
cdr3_aa: CAISPGDNEQFF
cdr3_nt: TGTGCCATCAGTCCCGGGGACAATGAGCAGTTCTTC

j_call: TRBJ2-1
d_call: TRBD1
v_call: TRBV7-8
clone_size: NA
cdr3_aa: CASSLRDRDSLYNEQFF
cdr3_nt: TGTGCCAGCAGCTTAAGGGACAGGGATTCCCTATACAATGAGCAGTTCTTC

j_call: TRBJ2-1
d_call: NA
v_call: TRBV7-3
clone_size: NA
cdr3_aa: CASSLNRVEQFF
cdr3_nt: TGTGCCAGCAGCTTAAACAGGGTTGAGCAGTTCTTC

j_call: TRBJ1-5
d_call: NA
v_call: TRBV20-1
clone_size: NA
cdr3_aa: CSAGAGLNQPQHF
cdr3_nt: TGCAGTGCTGGCGCTGGGTTAAATCAGCCCCAGCATTTT

j_call: TRBJ2-1
d_call: NA
v_call: TRBV5-1
clone_size: NA
cdr3_aa: CASSLELAGINEQFF
cdr3_nt: TGCGCCAGCAGCTTGGAACTGGCGGGAATAAATGAGCAGTTCTTC

j_call: TRBJ2-1
d_call: TRBD2
v_call: TRBV6-1
clone_size: NA
cdr3_aa: CASSSRGGGYNEQFF
cdr3_nt: TGTGCCAGCAGCTCGCGGGGGGGCGGTTACAATGAGCAGTTCTTC

j_call: TRBJ2-1
d_call: NA
v_call: TRBV20-1
clone_size: few
cdr3_aa: CSARDEDTLYNEQFF
cdr3_nt: TGCAGTGCTAGAGACGAGGACACCCTCTACAATGAGCAGTTCTTC

j_call: TRBJ1-1
d_call: TRBD1
v_call: TRBV20-1
clone_size: NA
cdr3_aa: CSVLWPGTGRSTEAFF
cdr3_nt: TGCAGTGTGTTATGGCCCGGGACAGGGAGGAGCACTGAAGCTTTCTTT

j_call: TRBJ2-7
d_call: TRBD2
v_call: TRBV20-1
clone_size: NA
cdr3_aa: CSAAATSGAPYEQYF
cdr3_nt: TGCAGTGCTGCCGCGACTAGCGGGGCACCCTACGAGCAGTACTTC

j_call: TRBJ2-3
d_call: NA
v_call: TRBV6-1
clone_size: few
cdr3_aa: CASAGAGSTDTQYF
cdr3_nt: TGTGCCAGCGCCGGGGCCGGGAGCACAGATACGCAGTATTTT

j_call: TRBJ1-1
d_call: NA
v_call: TRBV29-1
clone_size: many
cdr3_aa: CSVDSQAFF
cdr3_nt: TGCAGCGTTGACTCCCAAGCTTTCTTT

j_call: TRBJ2-7
d_call: TRBD2
v_call: TRBV20-1
clone_size: few
cdr3_aa: CSAPRPKRGDSYEQYF
cdr3_nt: TGCAGTGCTCCCCGACCTAAGCGGGGGGACTCCTACGAGCAGTACTTC